These 19 T cell receptor beta chains came from one sample sequenced in a study of long-term antiretroviral therapy in people with HIV. This was the immunoSEQ v3.0 assay at survey level. The protocol was immunoSEQ multiplex PCR, while the TCRdb copy is restricted to in-frame clones and leaves out a portion. The repertoire holds approximately 33,000 clones, with 80% to 90% as singletons. This specimen was unsorted PBMCs, taken 0.8 years before starting antiretroviral therapy. These receptors all come from a man aged 18 to 29 with HIV.

CDR3 nucleotide sequence: TGTGCCAGCATGACAGGGATCTCCTACGAGCAGTACTTC. Its protein is CASMTGISYEQYF. The rearrangement uses TRBV5-6 and TRBJ2-7; 7 nucleotides align to TRBD1. The V gene end was trimmed by 6 bases and the J gene end by 0 bases; junction bases not matched to a gene: 3. Germline values: CDR1 SGHDT, CDR2 YYEEEE. The CDR3 is 13 amino acids.

This chain uses TRBV6-1 with TRBJ1-2; D gene unclear. V was shortened by 8 bases and J by 5 bases, with 6 bases between the two germline ends. The CDR3 is made up of 10 amino acids. Germline CDR1 reads MNHNS; CDR2 reads SASEGT. CDR3: CASLDYGYTF. CDR3 nucleotides: TGTGCCAGCCTCGATTATGGCTACACCTTC.

The chain is built from TRBV2 and TRBJ1-1; possibly TRBD1 for D (5 bases). V lost 8 bases, J lost 5 bases, and 15 bases lay in between. The CDR3 is made up of 13 amino acids. Germline V gene sequence: CDR1 SNHLY, CDR2 FYNNEI. CDR3 DNA: TGTGCCAGCTGGGGGGAGCGAAAGACTGAAGCTTTCTTT. This sequence encodes CASWGERKTEAFF.

The chain has TRBV25-1 and TRBJ1-3; a possible D gene is TRBD1 (5 bases). Germline CDR1 MGHDK, CDR2 SYGVNS. Trimming cost V 7 bases and J 6 bases, with 10 bases left between them. The CDR3 sequence is 12 residues long. The CDR3 reads CASMSRENTIYF. CDR3 nucleotide sequence: TGTGCCAGCATGTCCAGGGAAAACACCATATATTTT.

This clone came up once. Here the CDR3 reads CASSEYGAADTQYF. The CDR3 coding sequence is TGTGCCAGCAGTGAATACGGGGCTGCAGATACGCAGTATTTT. V is TRBV25-1 and J is TRBJ2-3; D could derive from TRBD1 or TRBD2 (5 bases each). V lost 0 bases and J 4 bases, leaving 8 bases between the germline ends. The CDR3 runs to 14 residues. Per germline, CDR1 MGHDK and CDR2 SYGVNS.

The DNA of the CDR3 is TGCGCCAGCAGCCCGGAAACTCAGAACACTGAAGCTTTCTTT. This translates into CASSPETQNTEAFF. The J gene is TRBJ1-1, the V gene TRBV5-1; D not certain. This CDR3 region has 14 residues. Trimming removed 4 bases from V and 1 base from J, with 11 bases in between. The germline V gene has CDR1 SGHRS and CDR2 YFSETQ.

V is TRBV6-5 and J is TRBJ1-1, with D possibly TRBD1 on 5 matching bases. The CDR3 runs to 13 residues. The germline V gene encodes CDR1 MNHEY and CDR2 SVGAGI. With 7 bases removed from V and 2 bases from J, the gap between germline ends came to 11 bases. The CDR3 region has the DNA TGTGCCAGCAAGCAGGGACCCAACACTGAAGCTTTCTTT. Amino acids: CASKQGPNTEAFF.

This clone occurred once. The chain uses TRBV5-8 and TRBJ2-1, with TRBD2 identical over 11 bases. CDR1 and CDR2 (germline): SGHTS, YDEGEE. V lost 0 bases to trimming and J lost 7 bases; unmatched junction nucleotides: 9. The CDR3 length is 17 residues. CDR3 sequence: CASSLVLAGGPRNEQFF. CDR3 nucleotides: TGTGCCAGCAGCTTGGTGTTAGCGGGAGGGCCTCGAAATGAGCAGTTCTTC.

V usage is TRBV29-1 and J usage is TRBJ1-1; possible D gene TRBD1, 5 bases. CDR1 is SQVTM, CDR2 ANQGSEA, per germline. The germline V and J ends were trimmed by 7 bases and 10 bases, with 22 bases remaining between them. CDR3 length equals 13 residues. CDR3 loop: CSAYSGGVEGAFF. The DNA of the CDR3 is TGCAGCGCCTACTCGGGGGGGGTCGAGGGAGCTTTCTTT.

The J gene is TRBJ1-2, the V gene TRBV6-1, with 9 bases fitting TRBD1. V shed 1 base, J shed 10 bases, and the junction held 1 base outside the gene matches. Germline loops: CDR1 MNHNS, CDR2 SASEGT. The CDR3 covers 12 residues. The chain's CDR3 is CASSEGQGDYTF. Here the CDR3 DNA reads TGTGCCAGCAGTGAAGGACAGGGGGACTACACCTTC.

V and J are TRBV11-2 and TRBJ2-3; possible D gene TRBD2, 6 bases. The CDR3 totals 14 residues. Trimming took 5 bases from V and 7 from J, leaving 16 bases between them. The germline CDR1 and CDR2 sequences are SGHAT and FQNNGV. The DNA of the CDR3 is TGTGCCAGCAGCCCCCGATCGGAGGGGTATACGCAGTATTTT. This encodes CASSPRSEGYTQYF.

J is TRBJ2-2 and V is TRBV7-9; TRBD2 matches at 11 bases. Germline CDR1 SEHNR, CDR2 FQNEAQ (reference sequence). This CDR3 is 17 amino acids long. With 5 bases clipped from V and 5 bases from J, the junction kept 10 bases outside the gene matches. Written as DNA, the CDR3 is TGTGCCAGCAGCCCGGGACTAGCGGAGAGGGGGACCGGGGAGCTGTTTTTT. This gives the protein CASSPGLAERGTGELFF.

The J gene is TRBJ2-7, the V gene TRBV6-6; D gene ambiguous. Per the germline V gene, CDR1 is MNHNY and CDR2 is SVGAGI (reference sequence). The V end lost 5 bases, the J end lost 5 bases, and 16 bases lay between the germline ends. This CDR3 comprises 14 residues. The CDR3 DNA follows: TGTGCCAGCAGTCCCCTAAGGCTCGCCCACGAGCAGTACTTC. Translation gives CASSPLRLAHEQYF.

The chain employs TRBV5-5 and TRBJ2-3; D call uncertain. Germline V gives CDR1 SGHKS, CDR2 YYEKEE (reference sequence). The CDR3 length is 12 residues. The V end lost 3 bases, the J end lost 2 bases, and 4 bases lay between the germline ends. Here the CDR3 reads CASSSLTDTQYF. DNA for the CDR3: TGTGCCAGCAGCTCGCTCACAGATACGCAGTATTTT. The full variable domain, rest sourced from reference TRBV5-5 and TRBJ2-3, is DAGVTQSPTHLIKTRGQQVTLRCSPISGHKSVSWYQQVLGQGPQFIFQYYEKEERGRGNFPDRFSARQFPNYSSELNVNALLLGDSALYLCASSSLTDTQYFGPGTRLTVL.

The CDR3 region has the DNA TGTGCCAGCTCAGACGCCCGGAACACTGAAGCTTTCTTT. Protein product: CASSDARNTEAFF. The chain links TRBV18 to TRBJ1-1; D call uncertain. Between the trimmed V and J ends, which lost 5 bases and 1 base, there was a span of 8 bases. The CDR3 spans 13 residues. Per the germline V gene, CDR1 is KGHSH and CDR2 is LQKENI.

The chain employs TRBV28 and TRBJ1-5; D is perhaps TRBD1 (6 bases). This CDR3 comprises 14 residues. V lost 9 bases and J 1 base, leaving 13 bases between the germline ends. Germline V CDR1 and CDR2: MDHEN, SYDVKM. CDR3 in amino acids: CASQGHNSNQPQHF. The CDR3 DNA follows: TGTGCCAGTCAGGGACACAACAGCAATCAGCCCCAGCATTTT. Based on the CDR3 plus reference TRBV28 and TRBJ1-5, the full variable domain is DVKVTQSSRYLVKRTGEKVFLECVQDMDHENMFWYRQDPGLGLRLIYFSYDVKMKEKGDIPEGYSVSREKKERFSLILESASTNQTSMYLCASQGHNSNQPQHFGDGTRLSIL.

V and J are TRBV7-9 and TRBJ2-2; 7 bases agree with TRBD2. Germline V CDR1 and CDR2: SEHNR, FQNEAQ (reference sequence). The CDR3 has 14 amino acids. Germline trimming cut 5 bases from V and 9 bases from J; bases unmatched to any gene: 9. In DNA form, the CDR3 reads TGTGCCAGCAGCCGACTGGGGGGGAGCCGGGAGCTGTTTTTT. This encodes CASSRLGGSRELFF. Using reference TRBV7-9 and TRBJ2-2 for the parts outside the CDR3, the full variable domain is DTGVSQNPRHKITKRGQNVTFRCDPISEHNRLYWYRQTLGQGPEFLTYFQNEAQLEKSRLLSDRFSAERPKGSFSTLEIQRTEQGDSAMYLCASSRLGGSRELFFGEGSRLTVL.

The rearrangement uses TRBV6-6 and TRBJ1-1, with no clear D. V lost 0 bases to trimming and J lost 9 bases, with 5 bases between them. CDR3 size: 11 residues. Germline V gene data show CDR1 as MNHNY and CDR2 as SVGAGI (reference sequence). DNA of the CDR3: TGTGCCAGCAGTTACTCGAATCAAGCTTTCTTT. Its protein is CASSYSNQAFF.

The chain employs TRBV10-3 and TRBJ2-7; D gene ambiguous. V lost 3 bases and J lost 2, with 5 bases in between. Germline V CDR1 and CDR2: ENHRY, SYGVKD. The CDR3 has 12 amino acids. CDR3 sequence: CAISDRAYEQYF. In nucleotides, the CDR3 is TGTGCCATCAGTGACAGAGCCTACGAGCAGTACTTC.